A single sample gave rise to the 7 T cell receptor beta chains below, sequenced in a study of T cell responses to AZD1222 COVID-19 vaccine. TCRdb's copy holds only in-frame clones and misses some; the assay was immunoSEQ multiplex PCR. The data show 50,000 to 70,000 clones, more than 80% seen once. Sequenced here: peripheral blood, sampled on day 0 of MenACWY control vaccination. The receptors derive from an adult in good health.

The chain recombines TRBV19 with TRBJ1-1, with D unresolved. This CDR3 has 16 residues. Germline CDR1 and CDR2: LNHDA and SQIVND (reference sequence). V was cut by 0 bases and J by 2 bases, with 13 bases left in between. The CDR3 DNA reads as TGTGCCAGTAGTATAGATCTATGGGCGGTCAACACTGAAGCTTTCTTT. It encodes CASSIDLWAVNTEAFF.

The CDR3 bases are TGCGCCAGCAGCCTTCAGGCAGGGAACACTGAAGCTTTCTTT. This translates into CASSLQAGNTEAFF. The chain couples TRBV5-1 to TRBJ1-1; D remains unclear. CDR1 is SGHRS, CDR2 YFSETQ, per germline. The CDR3 sequence is 14 residues long. V lost 4 bases, J lost 1 base, and 11 bases lay in between. Full variable domain (missing parts from reference TRBV5-1 and TRBJ1-1): KAGVTQTPRYLIKTRGQQVTLSCSPISGHRSVSWYQQTPGQGLQFLFEYFSETQRNKGNFPGRFSGRQFSNSRSEMNVSTLELGDSALYLCASSLQAGNTEAFFGQGTRLTVV.

The chain is built from TRBV7-2 and TRBJ2-2; the match to TRBD2 covers 12 bases. CDR1 is SGHTA, CDR2 FQGNSA, per germline. Unmatched junction bases numbered 14, after V lost 0 bases and J lost 6 bases. The CDR3 runs 20 residues. DNA of the CDR3: TGTGCCAGCAGCTTAGCGGGGATTTCTAGCGGGAGGGCCTTCGCCGGGGAGCTGTTTTTT. Protein sequence: CASSLAGISSGRAFAGELFF.

This chain uses TRBV6-5 with TRBJ2-7; possible D gene TRBD1, 5 bases. Trimming shortened V by 6 bases and J by 2 bases, and 14 bases separated the two germline ends. The CDR3 consists of 14 residues. The germline CDR1 and CDR2 sequences are MNHEY and SVGAGI. CDR3 protein: CASSKGADAYEQYF. CDR3 nucleotides: TGTGCCAGCAGCAAAGGGGCCGACGCCTACGAGCAGTACTTC.

The chain employs TRBV18 and TRBJ2-5; weak D call: TRBD2 (5 bases). Per germline, CDR1 KGHSH and CDR2 LQKENI. This CDR3 comprises 13 residues. The germline V and J ends were trimmed by 4 bases and 1 base, with 7 bases remaining between them. CDR3 amino acids: CASSLGLQETQYF. The CDR3 DNA reads TGTGCCAGCTCACTAGGACTCCAAGAGACCCAGTACTTC.

The J gene is TRBJ2-1, the V gene TRBV15, with 14 bases matching TRBD2. J was trimmed by 8 bases and V by 5 bases; bases with no gene match: 11. Germline V gene sequence: CDR1 LNHNV, CDR2 YYDKDF (reference sequence). The CDR3 runs to 17 residues. CDR3 coding DNA: TGTGCCACCAGCCGTGGGACTAGCGGGAGTAAAGTAGATGAGCAGTTCTTC. This sequence encodes CATSRGTSGSKVDEQFF.

V gene TRBV29-1 combines with J gene TRBJ2-7, with D tentatively TRBD1 or TRBD2 (5 bases each). The CDR3 is 12 residues long. Trimming pared 7 bases from V and 3 bases from J, leaving 13 bases between. Germline-derived CDR1 and CDR2 are SQVTM and ANQGSEA. CDR3 protein: CSAWDAHYEQYF. In nucleotides, the CDR3 is TGCAGCGCCTGGGACGCCCACTACGAGCAGTACTTC.